The 11 T cell receptor beta chains below all came from one sample that was sequenced in a study of shared clonotypes between healthy human individuals. The method was immunoSEQ multiplex PCR; TCRdb's version includes in-frame clones alone and lacks a portion of them. Of 2 million to 3 million clones in the sample, 93% were seen once. The specimen was naive CD4+ T cells from PBMCs. Specified subset: CD45RA+ positively selected. The receptors were gathered from a man between 18 and 29 years old in good health. Some clones in this sample may be carry-over from other donors' samples.

This clone was observed a single time. The V and J genes are TRBV21-1 and TRBJ2-7; the D call of TRBD2 is as the table states it, not checked on the DNA. TRBV21-1 is termed a pseudogene. The CDR3 has 17 residues. In nucleotides, the CDR3 is TGTGCCAGCAGCAAAGTTGGCAGGGCGGGACCCCCCAGGGAGCAGTACTTC. Translating gives CASSKVGRAGPPREQYF.

The chain is built from TRBV7-9 and TRBJ2-7; 7 nucleotides align to TRBD2. V dropped 0 bases and J dropped 3; count of bases not matched to a gene: 2. The CDR3 runs to 14 residues. Looked up from germline, CDR1 is SEHNR and CDR2 is FQNEAQ (reference sequence). In DNA, the CDR3 is TGTGCCAGCAGCTTAGCGGGAGGGGACTACGAGCAGTACTTC. Its protein product is CASSLAGGDYEQYF.

The chain links TRBV28 to TRBJ2-7; possibly TRBD1 or TRBD2 for D (6 bases each). The V end was cut by 7 bases, the J end by 3 bases, with 19 bases between. This CDR3 has 15 residues. Germline V gives CDR1 MDHEN, CDR2 SYDVKM. The CDR3 region is CASIPEGGQFYEQYF. The CDR3 DNA reads as TGTGCCAGCATACCCGAAGGGGGGCAGTTCTACGAGCAGTACTTC.

The chain joins TRBV11-2 to TRBJ2-7; the D is unclear. The CDR3 has 14 amino acids. CDR1 SGHAT and CDR2 FQNNGV come from the germline V gene. Trimming removed 6 bases from V and 3 bases from J, with 15 bases in between. CDR3 bases: TGTGCCAGCAGGTCAGGACCAGGCCACTACGAGCAGTACTTC. Its protein product is CASRSGPGHYEQYF.

The V call is TRBV11-2, the J call TRBJ2-4, with a weak D call TRBD2 (5 bases). The length of the CDR3 is 14 residues. The V end lost 3 bases, the J end lost 2 bases, and 8 bases lay between the germline ends. Germline CDR1 reads SGHAT; CDR2 reads FQNNGV. The CDR3 nucleotides read TGTGCCAGCAGCTTCTGGAGGACCAAAAACATTCAGTACTTC. Its translation is CASSFWRTKNIQYF.

The chain recombines TRBV7-2 with TRBJ2-7, with 7 nucleotides matching TRBD1. With V trimmed by 5 bases and J by 3 bases, 10 bases remained unmatched. The germline CDR1 and CDR2 sequences are SGHTA and FQGNSA. This CDR3 region has 15 residues. The CDR3 here is CASSARTGMFYEQYF. The CDR3 coding sequence is TGTGCCAGCAGCGCCAGGACAGGTATGTTCTACGAGCAGTACTTC.

This chain joins TRBV6-1 and TRBJ1-3, with no clear D. Trimming left V 2 bases short and J 0 bases short, with 11 bases between. The CDR3 is 16 amino acids. Per the germline V gene, CDR1 is MNHNS and CDR2 is SASEGT. The CDR3 protein is CASSELGLNSGNTIYF. CDR3 bases: TGTGCCAGCAGTGAATTGGGCCTAAACTCTGGAAACACCATATATTTT.

The V call is TRBV15, the J call TRBJ2-1; D is uncertain. V was trimmed by 1 base and J by 0 bases, leaving 10 bases between them. This CDR3 region has 16 residues. Per the germline V gene, CDR1 is LNHNV and CDR2 is YYDKDF (reference sequence). The CDR3 nucleotides are TGTGCCACCAGCAGAGGAAGAACACGCTCCTACAATGAGCAGTTCTTC. This codes for CATSRGRTRSYNEQFF. Variable domain in full (rest from reference TRBV15 and TRBJ2-1): DAMVIQNPRYQVTQFGKPVTLSCSQTLNHNVMYWYQQKSSQAPKLLFHYYDKDFNNEADTPDNFQSRRPNTSFCFLDIRSPGLGDTAMYLCATSRGRTRSYNEQFFGPGTRLTVL.

The J gene is TRBJ2-7, the V gene TRBV18, with D possibly being TRBD1 (5 bases). There are 13 residues in the CDR3. The germline CDR1 and CDR2 sequences are KGHSH and LQKENI. The ends were cut back, 5 bases at V and 2 bases at J, with 10 bases in the middle. The CDR3 DNA sequence: TGTGCCAGCTCAGCAGGGCTTCCCTACGAGCAGTACTTC. Its translation: CASSAGLPYEQYF. The entire variable domain, with the rest obtained from reference TRBV18 and TRBJ2-7, is as follows: NAGVMQNPRHLVRRRGQEARLRCSPMKGHSHVYWYRQLPEEGLKFMVYLQKENIIDESGMPKERFSAEFPKEGPSILRIQQVVRGDSAAYFCASSAGLPYEQYFGPGTRLTVT.

J is TRBJ2-1 and V is TRBV15, with 9 bases fitting TRBD2. Germline lookup yields CDR1 LNHNV and CDR2 YYDKDF (reference sequence). V lost 1 base and J lost 4; bases outside the gene matches: 8. CDR3 length: 17 amino acids. In nucleotides, the CDR3 is TGTGCCACCAGCAGAGGCGGCCGCGGGAGGGAATACAATGAGCAGTTCTTC. This translates into CATSRGGRGREYNEQFF.

The V call is TRBV2, the J call TRBJ2-2, with 9 positions matching TRBD1. V trimming: 5 bases; J trimming: 2 bases; junction bases outside the gene matches: 3. The CDR3 spans 15 residues. Germline values: CDR1 SNHLY, CDR2 FYNNEI. The DNA of the CDR3 is TGTGCCAGCAGTAGACAGGGGGTAAACACCGGGGAGCTGTTTTTT. As protein: CASSRQGVNTGELFF.